The sequence of this T cell receptor (beta chain) was determined in a study of STAT5B mutations in CD4+ large granular lymphocyte leukemia. Study-wide findings and caveats: Higher CD4+ than CD8+ T-LGLL clonality might reflect small sample size. Compared with healthy controls (2/35), patient top clones favored TRBV06 (8/27).

Worth noting for this clone: The antigen remains undetermined.

The survey-level immunoSEQ assay was used. Method: immunoSEQ multiplex PCR; TCRdb's copy keeps in-frame clones and lacks some. The sample lists 23,000 or so clones; around three quarters were seen once. CDR3 length: 17 amino acids. The V segment lost 8 bases and the J segment 1 base; nucleotides outside the gene matches: 16. In germline, CDR1 is SNHLY, CDR2 FYNNEI. The TCR comes from a human donor in good health. V and J are TRBV2 and TRBJ1-1; TRBD1 matches at 7 bases. The material sequenced was CD4+ T cells from blood buffy coats. CDR3 DNA sequence: TGTGCCAGCGTACAAATTACACCGGGACAGCCGAACACTGAAGCTTTCTTT. Its translation: CASVQITPGQPNTEAFF.